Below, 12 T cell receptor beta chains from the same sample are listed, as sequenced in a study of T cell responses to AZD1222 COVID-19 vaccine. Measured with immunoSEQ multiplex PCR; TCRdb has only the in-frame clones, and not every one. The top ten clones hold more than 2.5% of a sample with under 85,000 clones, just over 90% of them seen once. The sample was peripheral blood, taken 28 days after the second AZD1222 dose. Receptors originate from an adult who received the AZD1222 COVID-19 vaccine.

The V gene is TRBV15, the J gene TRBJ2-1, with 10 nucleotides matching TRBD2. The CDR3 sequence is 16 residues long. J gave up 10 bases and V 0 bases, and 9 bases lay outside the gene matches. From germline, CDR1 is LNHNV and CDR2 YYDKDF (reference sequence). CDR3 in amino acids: CATSREKRGGAEEQFF. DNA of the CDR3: TGTGCCACCAGCAGAGAGAAGCGGGGGGGTGCAGAGGAGCAGTTCTTC.

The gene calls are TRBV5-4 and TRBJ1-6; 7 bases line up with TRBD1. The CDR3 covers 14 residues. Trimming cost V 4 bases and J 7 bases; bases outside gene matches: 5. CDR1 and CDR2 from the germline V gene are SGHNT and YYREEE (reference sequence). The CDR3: CASSPAGGNSPLHF. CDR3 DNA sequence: TGTGCCAGCAGCCCGGCAGGGGGGAATTCACCCCTCCACTTT.

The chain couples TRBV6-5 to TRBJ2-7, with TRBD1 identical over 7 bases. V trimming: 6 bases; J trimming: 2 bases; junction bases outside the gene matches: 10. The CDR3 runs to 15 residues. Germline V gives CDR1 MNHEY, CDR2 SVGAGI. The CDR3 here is CASRPDRASTYEQYF. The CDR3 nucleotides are TGTGCCAGCAGACCCGACAGGGCTTCAACCTACGAGCAGTACTTC.

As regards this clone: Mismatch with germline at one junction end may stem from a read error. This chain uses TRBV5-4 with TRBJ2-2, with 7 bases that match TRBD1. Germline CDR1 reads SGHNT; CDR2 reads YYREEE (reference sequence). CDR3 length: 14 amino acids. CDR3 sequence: CASSRGQNIGELFF. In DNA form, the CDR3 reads TGTGCCAGCAGCAGGGGACAGAACATCGGGGAGCTGTTTTTT. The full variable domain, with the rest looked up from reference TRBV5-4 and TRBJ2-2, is ETGVTQSPTHLIKTRGQQVTLRCSSQSGHNTVSWYQQALGQGPQFIFQYYREEENGRGNFPPRFSGLQFPNYSSELNVNALELDDSALYLCASSRGQNIGELFFGEGSRLTVL.

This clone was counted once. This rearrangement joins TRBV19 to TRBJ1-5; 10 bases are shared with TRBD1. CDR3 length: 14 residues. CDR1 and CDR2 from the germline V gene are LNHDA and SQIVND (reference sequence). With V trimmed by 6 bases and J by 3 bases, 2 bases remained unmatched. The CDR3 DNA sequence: TGTGCCAGTAGCGACAGGGGGCTCAATCAGCCCCAGCATTTT. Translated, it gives CASSDRGLNQPQHF.

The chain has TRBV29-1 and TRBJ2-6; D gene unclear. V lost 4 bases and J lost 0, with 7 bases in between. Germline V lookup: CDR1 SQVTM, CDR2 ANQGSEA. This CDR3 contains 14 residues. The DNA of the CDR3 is TGCAGCGTTGTGGAGATCTCTGGGGCCAACGTCCTGACTTTC. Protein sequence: CSVVEISGANVLTF.

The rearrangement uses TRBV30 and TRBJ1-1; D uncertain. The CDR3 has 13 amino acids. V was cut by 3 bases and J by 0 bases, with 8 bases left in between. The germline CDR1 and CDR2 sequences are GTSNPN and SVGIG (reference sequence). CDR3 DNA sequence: TGTGCCTGGAGGCACACCATGAACACTGAAGCTTTCTTT. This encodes CAWRHTMNTEAFF.

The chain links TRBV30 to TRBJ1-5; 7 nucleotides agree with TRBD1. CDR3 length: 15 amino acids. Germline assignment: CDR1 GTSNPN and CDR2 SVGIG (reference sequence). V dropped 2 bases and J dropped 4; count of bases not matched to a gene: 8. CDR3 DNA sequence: TGTGCCTGGAGTACTCCCCGCAGGGGGAATCAGCCCCAGCATTTT. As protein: CAWSTPRRGNQPQHF.

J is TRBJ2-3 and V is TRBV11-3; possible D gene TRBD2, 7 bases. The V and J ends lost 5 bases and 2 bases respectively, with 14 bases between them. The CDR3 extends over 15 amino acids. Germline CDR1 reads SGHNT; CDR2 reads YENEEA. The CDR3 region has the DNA TGTGCCAGCAGCCCGGGGGGCATCACCACAGATACGCAGTATTTT. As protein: CASSPGGITTDTQYF. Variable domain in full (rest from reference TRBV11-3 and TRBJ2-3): EAGVVQSPRYKIIEKKQPVAFWCNPISGHNTLYWYLQNLGQGPELLIRYENEEAVDDSQLPKDRFSAERLKGVDSTLKIQPAELGDSAVYLCASSPGGITTDTQYFGPGTRLTVL.

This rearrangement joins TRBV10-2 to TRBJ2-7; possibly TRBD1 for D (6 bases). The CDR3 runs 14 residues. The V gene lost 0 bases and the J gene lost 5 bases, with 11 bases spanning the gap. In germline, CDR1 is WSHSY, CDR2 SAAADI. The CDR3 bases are TGCGCCAGCAGTGAGTCCCACAGGGTAGACGAGCAGTACTTC. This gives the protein CASSESHRVDEQYF.

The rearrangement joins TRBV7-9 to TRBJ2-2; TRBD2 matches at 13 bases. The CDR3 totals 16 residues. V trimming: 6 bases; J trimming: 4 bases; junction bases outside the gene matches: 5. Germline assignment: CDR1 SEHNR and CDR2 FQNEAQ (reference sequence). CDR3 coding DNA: TGTGCCAGCAGGATGGGACTAGCGGGATTCACCGGGGAGCTGTTTTTT. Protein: CASRMGLAGFTGELFF.

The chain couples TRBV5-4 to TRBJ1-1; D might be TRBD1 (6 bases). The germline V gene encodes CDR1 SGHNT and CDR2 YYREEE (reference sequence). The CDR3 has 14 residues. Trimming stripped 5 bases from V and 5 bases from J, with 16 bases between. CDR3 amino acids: CASSFGGGRTEAFF. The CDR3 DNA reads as TGTGCCAGCAGTTTCGGAGGGGGTAGGACTGAAGCTTTCTTT.